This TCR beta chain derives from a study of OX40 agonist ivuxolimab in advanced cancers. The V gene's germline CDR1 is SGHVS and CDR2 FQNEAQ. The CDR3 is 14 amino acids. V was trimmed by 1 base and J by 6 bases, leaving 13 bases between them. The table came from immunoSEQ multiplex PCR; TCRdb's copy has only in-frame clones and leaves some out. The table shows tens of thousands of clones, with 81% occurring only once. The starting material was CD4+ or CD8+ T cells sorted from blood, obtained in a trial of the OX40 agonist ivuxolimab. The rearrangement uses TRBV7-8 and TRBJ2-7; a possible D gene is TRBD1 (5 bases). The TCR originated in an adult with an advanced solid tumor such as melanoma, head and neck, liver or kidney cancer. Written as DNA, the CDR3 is TGTGCCAGCAGCTTAGATCTGCTGGGGCGCGAGCAGTACTTC. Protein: CASSLDLLGREQYF.